Sequencing of this TCR beta chain was carried out in a study of response to subunit inactivated influenza vaccine. Study-level results: Authors suggested seasonal influenza vaccinations each recruit few new T cells.

This clonotype was picked up many times. What it binds is unknown. TCRdb reprocessed the RT-PCR reads via MiXCR and lists one record per CDR3 protein. Here the sample spans about 520,000 distinct CDR3 sequences, approximately 7.3% being singletons. CDR1 and CDR2 from the germline V gene are SEHNR and FQNEAQ (reference sequence). V shed 3 bases and J 3 bases; nucleotides not matched to a gene: 3. The CDR3 has 15 amino acids. The clonotype was recovered from a man aged 50 to 69 who received an inactivated influenza vaccine. The sequenced sample was PBMCs from blood, obtained 23 to 25 months after vaccination. The chain is built from TRBV7-9 and TRBJ2-2; TRBD1 matches at 8 bases. The CDR3 here is CASSLGTGDTGELFF. The CDR3 DNA reads TGTGCCAGCAGCTTGGGGACAGGCGACACCGGGGAGCTGTTTTTT. The whole variable domain, remainder taken from reference TRBV7-9 and TRBJ2-2, is DTGVSQNPRHKITKRGQNVTFRCDPISEHNRLYWYRQTLGQGPEFLTYFQNEAQLEKSRLLSDRFSAERPKGSFSTLEIQRTEQGDSAMYLCASSLGTGDTGELFFGEGSRLTVL.